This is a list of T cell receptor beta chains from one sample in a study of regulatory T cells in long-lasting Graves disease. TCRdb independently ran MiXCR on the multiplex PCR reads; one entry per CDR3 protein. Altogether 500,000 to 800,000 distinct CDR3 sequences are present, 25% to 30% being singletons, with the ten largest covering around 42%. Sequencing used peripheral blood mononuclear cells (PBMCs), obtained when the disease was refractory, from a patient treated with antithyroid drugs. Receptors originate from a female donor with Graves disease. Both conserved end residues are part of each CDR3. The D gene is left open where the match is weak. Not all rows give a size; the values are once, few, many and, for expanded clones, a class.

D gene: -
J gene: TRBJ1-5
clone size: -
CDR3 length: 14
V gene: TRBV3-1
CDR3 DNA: TGTGCCAGCAGCCAAGCAGGACCTAATCAGCCCCAGCATTTT
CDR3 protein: CASSQAGPNQPQHF

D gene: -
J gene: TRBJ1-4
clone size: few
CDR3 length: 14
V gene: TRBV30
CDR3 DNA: TGTGCCTGGAGTGTTGTACAGGCGGGTGAAAAACTGTTTTTT
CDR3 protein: CAWSVVQAGEKLFF

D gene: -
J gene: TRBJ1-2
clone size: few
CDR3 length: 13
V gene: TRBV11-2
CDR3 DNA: TGTGCCAGCAGCGAAAGAAATGGCTATGGCTACACCTTC
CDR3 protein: CASSERNGYGYTF

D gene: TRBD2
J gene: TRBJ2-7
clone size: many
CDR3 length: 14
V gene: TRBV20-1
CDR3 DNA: TGCAGTGCTCGCGGCCTCAGCGGGATCTACGAGCAGTACTTC
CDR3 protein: CSARGLSGIYEQYF

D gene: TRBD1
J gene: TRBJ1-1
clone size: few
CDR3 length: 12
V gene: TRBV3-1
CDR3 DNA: TGTGCCAGCAGCCAGGGGACAGCCGCAGCTTTCTTT
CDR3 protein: CASSQGTAAAFF

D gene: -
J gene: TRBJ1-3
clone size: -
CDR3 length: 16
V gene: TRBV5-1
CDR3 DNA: TGCGCCAGCAGCTACCAACAGGTGACATCTGGAAACACCATATATTTT
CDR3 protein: CASSYQQVTSGNTIYF

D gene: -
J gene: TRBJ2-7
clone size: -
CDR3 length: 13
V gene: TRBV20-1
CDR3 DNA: TGCAGTGCTAGTTTAGGGTCGAGCCACGAGCAGTACTTC
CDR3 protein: CSASLGSSHEQYF

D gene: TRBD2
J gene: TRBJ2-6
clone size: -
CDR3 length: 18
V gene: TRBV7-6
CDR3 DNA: TGTGCCAGCAGCTTAGTGGCTAGCGGGAGAGCTGGGGCCAACGTCCTGACTTTC
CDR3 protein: CASSLVASGRAGANVLTF

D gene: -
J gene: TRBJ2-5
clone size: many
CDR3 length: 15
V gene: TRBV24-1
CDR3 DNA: TGTGCCACCAGTGACCCGAAGGTCGGGACTGAGACCCAGTACTTC
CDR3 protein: CATSDPKVGTETQYF

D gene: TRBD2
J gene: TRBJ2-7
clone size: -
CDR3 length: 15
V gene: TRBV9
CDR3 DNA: TGTGCCAGCAGCGTAGAAGGGACTAGCGGGAACGAGCAGTACTTC
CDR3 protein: CASSVEGTSGNEQYF

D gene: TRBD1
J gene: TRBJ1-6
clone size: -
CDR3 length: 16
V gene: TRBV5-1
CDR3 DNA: TGCGCCAGCAGCCCAAGAGGGACAGGGTTGTATTCACCCCTCCACTTT
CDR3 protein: CASSPRGTGLYSPLHF

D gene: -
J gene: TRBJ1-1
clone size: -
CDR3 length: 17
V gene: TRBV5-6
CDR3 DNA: TGTGCCAGCAGCTTGGTTGGGGGGCAAGTCTGGAACACTGAAGCTTTCTTT
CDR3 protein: CASSLVGGQVWNTEAFF

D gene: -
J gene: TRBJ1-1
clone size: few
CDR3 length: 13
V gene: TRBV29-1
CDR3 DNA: TGCAGCGTTGTCGTCAGTTTGAACACTGAAGCTTTCTTT
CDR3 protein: CSVVVSLNTEAFF

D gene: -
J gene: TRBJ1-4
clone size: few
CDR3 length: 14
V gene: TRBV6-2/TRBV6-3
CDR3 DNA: TGTGCCAGCGGCCAGACAGATAATAATGAAAAACTGTTTTTT
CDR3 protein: CASGQTDNNEKLFF

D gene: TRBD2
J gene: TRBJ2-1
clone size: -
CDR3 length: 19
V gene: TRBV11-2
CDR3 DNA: TGTGCCAGCAGCTTAGGTCCCGAGACTAGCTCGTTAGTTTACAATGAGCAGTTCTTC
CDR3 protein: CASSLGPETSSLVYNEQFF

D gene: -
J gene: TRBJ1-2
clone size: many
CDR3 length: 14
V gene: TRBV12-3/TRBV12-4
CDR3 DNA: TGTGCCAGCGTTGCAGGAGGGAACAACTATGGCTACACCTTC
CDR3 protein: CASVAGGNNYGYTF

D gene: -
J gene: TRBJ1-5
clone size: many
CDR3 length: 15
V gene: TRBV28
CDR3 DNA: TGTGCCAGCAGTCGGGGCCAGCCGAACGATCAGCCCCAGCATTTT
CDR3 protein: CASSRGQPNDQPQHF

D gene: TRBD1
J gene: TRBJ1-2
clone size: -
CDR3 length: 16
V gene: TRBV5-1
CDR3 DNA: TGCGCCAGCAGCTTGTCTGGGACAGGGGGCGATTATGGCTACACCTTC
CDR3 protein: CASSLSGTGGDYGYTF

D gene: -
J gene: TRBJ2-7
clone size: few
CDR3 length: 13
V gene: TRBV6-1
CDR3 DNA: TGTGCCAGCAGTGAAAACTCAGGGTACGAGCAGTACTTC
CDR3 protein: CASSENSGYEQYF

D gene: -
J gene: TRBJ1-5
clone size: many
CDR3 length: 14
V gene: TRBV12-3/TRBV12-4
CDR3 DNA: TGTGCCAGCAGCTTTGGGGTTAGCAATCAGCCCCAGCATTTT
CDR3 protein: CASSFGVSNQPQHF

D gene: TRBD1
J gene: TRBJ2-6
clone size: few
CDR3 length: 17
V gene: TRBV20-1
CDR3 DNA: TGCAGTGCTAGAGTCGGACAGGGGAGCTCTGGGGCCAACGTCCTGACTTTC
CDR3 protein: CSARVGQGSSGANVLTF

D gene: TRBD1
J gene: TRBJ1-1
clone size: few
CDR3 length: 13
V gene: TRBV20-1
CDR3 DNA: TGCAGTGCTAAACCAGGGGGAGCCACTGAAGCTTTCTTT
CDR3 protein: CSAKPGGATEAFF

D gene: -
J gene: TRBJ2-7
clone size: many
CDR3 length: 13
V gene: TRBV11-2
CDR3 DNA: TGTGCCAGCAGCTTCCCGGACACCTACGAGCAGTACTTC
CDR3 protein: CASSFPDTYEQYF

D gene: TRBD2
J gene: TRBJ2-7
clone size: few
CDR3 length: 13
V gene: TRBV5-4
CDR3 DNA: TGTGCCAGCAGTAGGACTAGCGGGAACGAGCAGTACTTC
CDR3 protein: CASSRTSGNEQYF

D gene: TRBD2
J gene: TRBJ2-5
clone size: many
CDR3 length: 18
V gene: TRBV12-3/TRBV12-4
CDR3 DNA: TGTGCCAGCAGTCTCCCCGGGACTAGCGGGGCCTACAAAGAGACCCAGTACTTC
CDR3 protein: CASSLPGTSGAYKETQYF

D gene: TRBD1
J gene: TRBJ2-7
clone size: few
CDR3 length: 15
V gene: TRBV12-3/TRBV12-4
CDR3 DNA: TGTGCCAGCAGTGACATCGGACAGGGGGCGGATGAGCAGTACTTC
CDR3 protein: CASSDIGQGADEQYF

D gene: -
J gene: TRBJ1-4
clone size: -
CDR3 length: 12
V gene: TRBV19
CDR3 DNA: TGTGCCAGTAGTACGCTCGAGGAAAAACTGTTTTTT
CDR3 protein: CASSTLEEKLFF

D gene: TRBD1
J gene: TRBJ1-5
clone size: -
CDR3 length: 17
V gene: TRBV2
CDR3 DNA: TGTGCCAGCAGTAAAAACCTACAGGGGGTTGGCAATCAGCCCCAGCATTTT
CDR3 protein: CASSKNLQGVGNQPQHF

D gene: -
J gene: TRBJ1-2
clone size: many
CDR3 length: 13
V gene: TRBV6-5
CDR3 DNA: TGTGCCAGCAGTTACTCCGGTGGAGATGGCTACACCTTC
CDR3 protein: CASSYSGGDGYTF

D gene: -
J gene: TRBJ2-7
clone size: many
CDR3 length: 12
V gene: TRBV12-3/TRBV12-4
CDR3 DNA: TGTGCCAGCAGTTTCCCCTCCGGGACGGCGCACTTC
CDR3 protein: CASSFPSGTAHF

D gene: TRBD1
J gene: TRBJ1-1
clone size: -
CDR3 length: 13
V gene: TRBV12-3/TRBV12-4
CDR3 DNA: TGTGCCAACAGTTCGACAGGGATCACTGAAGCTTTCTTT
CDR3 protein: CANSSTGITEAFF

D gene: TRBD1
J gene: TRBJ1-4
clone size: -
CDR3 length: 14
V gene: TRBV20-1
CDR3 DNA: TGCAGTGCTAGAAGGACAGGAAAAAAAGAAAAACTGTTTTTT
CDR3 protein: CSARRTGKKEKLFF

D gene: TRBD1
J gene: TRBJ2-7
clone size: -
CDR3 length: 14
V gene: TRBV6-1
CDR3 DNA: TGTGCCAGCAGCCACACGCCAGGGGGCTACGAGCAGTACTTC
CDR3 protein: CASSHTPGGYEQYF

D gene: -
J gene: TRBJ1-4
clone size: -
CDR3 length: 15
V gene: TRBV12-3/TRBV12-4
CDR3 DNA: TGTGCCAGCAGTACAAACAGTGCAACTAATGAAAAACTGTTTTTT
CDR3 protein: CASSTNSATNEKLFF

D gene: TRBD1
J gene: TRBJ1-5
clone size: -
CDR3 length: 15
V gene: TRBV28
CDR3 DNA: TGTGCCAGCAGTTTGTTGGGGACAGACAATCAGCCCCAGCATTTT
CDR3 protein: CASSLLGTDNQPQHF

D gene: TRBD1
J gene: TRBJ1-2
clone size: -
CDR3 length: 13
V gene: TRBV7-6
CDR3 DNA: TGTGCCAGCAGCTTAGCGACAGGGGTCGGCTACACCTTC
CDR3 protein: CASSLATGVGYTF

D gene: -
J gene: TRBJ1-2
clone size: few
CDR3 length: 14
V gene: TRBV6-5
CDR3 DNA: TGTGCCAGCAGTTACGGCGGTTCGGGGGACGGCTACACCTTC
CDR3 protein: CASSYGGSGDGYTF

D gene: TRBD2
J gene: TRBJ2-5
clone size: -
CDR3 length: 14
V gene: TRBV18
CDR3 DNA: TGTGCCAGCTCATCCAGTAGCGGGCTAGAGACCCAGTACTTC
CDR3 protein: CASSSSSGLETQYF

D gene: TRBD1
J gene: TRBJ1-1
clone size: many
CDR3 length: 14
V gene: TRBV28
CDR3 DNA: TGTGCCAGCAGCTTGACAGGGGCGCAAGATGAAGCTTTCTTT
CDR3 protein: CASSLTGAQDEAFF

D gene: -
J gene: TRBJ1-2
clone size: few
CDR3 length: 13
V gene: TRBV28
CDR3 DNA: TGTGCCAGCCGATACAGCTCCGGCTATGGCTACACCTTC
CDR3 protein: CASRYSSGYGYTF

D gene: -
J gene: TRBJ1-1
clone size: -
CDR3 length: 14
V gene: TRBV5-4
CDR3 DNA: TGTGCCAGCAGCTTTAATCCTACAGGGCCTGAAGCTTTCTTT
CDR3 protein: CASSFNPTGPEAFF

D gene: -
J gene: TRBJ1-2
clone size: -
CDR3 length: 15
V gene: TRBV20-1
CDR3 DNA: TGCAGTGCGGAGGGCGTTGGGTCAATTAACTATGGCTACACCTTC
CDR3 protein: CSAEGVGSINYGYTF

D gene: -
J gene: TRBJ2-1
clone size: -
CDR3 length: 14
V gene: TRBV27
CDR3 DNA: TGTGCCAGCAGATCGTTTAGACTTATCGATGAGCAGTTCTTC
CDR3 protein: CASRSFRLIDEQFF

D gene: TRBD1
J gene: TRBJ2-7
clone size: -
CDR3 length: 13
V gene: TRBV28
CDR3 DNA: TGTGCCAGCACCTCTCAGGGGGCCTACGAGCAGTACTTC
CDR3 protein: CASTSQGAYEQYF

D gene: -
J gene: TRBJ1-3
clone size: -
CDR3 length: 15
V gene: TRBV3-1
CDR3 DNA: TGTGCCAGCAGTCTCCTTACAGGGAAGGGAAACACCATATATTTT
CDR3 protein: CASSLLTGKGNTIYF

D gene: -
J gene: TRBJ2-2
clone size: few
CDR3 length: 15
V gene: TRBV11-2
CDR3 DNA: TGTGCCAGCAGCATCCGACAGGTTGTTACCGGGGAGCTGTTTTTT
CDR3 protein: CASSIRQVVTGELFF

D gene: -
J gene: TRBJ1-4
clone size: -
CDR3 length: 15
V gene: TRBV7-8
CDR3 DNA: TGTGCCAGCAGCTTAATTCCAGGGCGGGAAGAAAAACTGTTTTTT
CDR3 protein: CASSLIPGREEKLFF

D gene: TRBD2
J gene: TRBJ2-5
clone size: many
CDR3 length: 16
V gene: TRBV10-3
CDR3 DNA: TGTGCCATCAGTCTCATGGCAGCGGGAGAGGGTGAGACCCAGTACTTC
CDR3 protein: CAISLMAAGEGETQYF

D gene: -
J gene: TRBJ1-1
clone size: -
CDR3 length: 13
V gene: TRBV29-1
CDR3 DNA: TGCAGCGTCGTGAACATTCGGAACACTGAAGCTTTCTTT
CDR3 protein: CSVVNIRNTEAFF

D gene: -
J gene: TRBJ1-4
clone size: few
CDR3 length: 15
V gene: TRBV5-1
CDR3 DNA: TGCGCCAGCAGCTCTGTAGGGGCGAGAGATGAAAAACTGTTTTTT
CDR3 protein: CASSSVGARDEKLFF

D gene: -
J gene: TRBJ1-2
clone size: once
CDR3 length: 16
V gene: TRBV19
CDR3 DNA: TGTGCCAGTACCCGGCTCGGGGTAACAGCTAACTATGGCTACACCTTC
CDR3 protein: CASTRLGVTANYGYTF

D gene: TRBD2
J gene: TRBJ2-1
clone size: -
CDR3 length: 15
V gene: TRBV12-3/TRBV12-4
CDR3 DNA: TGTGCCAGCAGTTTCCTGGGTGGAGCGGGAGGGAGGTCGGTCTTC
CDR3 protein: CASSFLGGAGGRSVF

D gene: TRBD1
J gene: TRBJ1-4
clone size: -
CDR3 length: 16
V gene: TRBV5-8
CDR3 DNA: TGTGCCAGCAGCACCGGGAGTATAGGGGGCGTTGAAAAACTGTTTTTT
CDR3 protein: CASSTGSIGGVEKLFF

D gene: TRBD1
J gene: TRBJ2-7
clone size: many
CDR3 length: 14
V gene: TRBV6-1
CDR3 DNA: TGTGCCAGCAGTGAACGGACAGGGGGCTACGAGCAGTACTTC
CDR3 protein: CASSERTGGYEQYF

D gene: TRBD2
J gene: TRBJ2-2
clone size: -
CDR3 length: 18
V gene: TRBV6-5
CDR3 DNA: TGTGCCAGCAGTTATGTAGGTAGCGGGAGGGCCCTAACCGGGGAGCTGTTTTTT
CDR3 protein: CASSYVGSGRALTGELFF

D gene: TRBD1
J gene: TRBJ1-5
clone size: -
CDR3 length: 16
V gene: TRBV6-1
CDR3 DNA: TGTGCCAGCAGCCGTGCAGGACAGGGGGTCGATCAGCCCCAGCATTTT
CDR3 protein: CASSRAGQGVDQPQHF

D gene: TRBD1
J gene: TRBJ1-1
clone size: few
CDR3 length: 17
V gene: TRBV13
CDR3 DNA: TGTGCCAGCAGCGCAACCCCGTGGGGACAGGAAGGGGCTGAAGCTTTCTTT
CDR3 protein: CASSATPWGQEGAEAFF

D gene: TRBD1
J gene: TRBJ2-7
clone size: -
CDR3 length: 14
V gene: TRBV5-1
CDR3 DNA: TGCGCCAGCAGCTGGGGACAGGCCGGCTACGAGCAGTACTTC
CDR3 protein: CASSWGQAGYEQYF